This T cell receptor (beta chain) was retrieved from a study of shared clonotypes between healthy human individuals. Study-level results: Depth of sequencing was expected to influence donor clonotype sharing.

A remark on this clone: Antigen: not known. This sample also contains other DNA sequences that code for the same CDR3.

Repertoires were generated with immunoSEQ multiplex PCR, while TCRdb's copy carries only in-frame clones and drops some. The top ten hold 1% to 1.5% of the sample, which has roughly 1,800,000 clones, 85% to 95% seen once. Trimming pared 2 bases from V and 4 bases from J, leaving 6 bases between. CDR3 size: 12 residues. CDR1 and CDR2 from the germline V gene are MDHEN and SYDVKM. Naive CD8 cells were CD45RO-negative, positively selected for CCR7, excluding terminally differentiated effector memory CD45RA+ cells. V and J are TRBV28 and TRBJ2-7; D is possibly TRBD2 (5 bases). This clonotype originated in a man aged 18 to 29 in good health. Sequences were obtained from naive CD8+ T cells sorted from blood. CDR3 sequence: CASSLRGYEQYF. As DNA, the CDR3 is TGTGCCAGCAGTTTACGCGGGTACGAGCAGTACTTC.